The rows below give T cell receptor beta chains drawn from one sample of a study of blood T cells in healthy people across ages. TCRdb independently ran MiXCR on the 5' RACE reads; one entry per CDR3 protein. The sample contains around 1,700,000 distinct CDR3 sequences, roughly 30% of which appear only once. The sample consisted of blood. All receptors derive from a woman aged 25-40 years in good health. CDR3s include the opening cysteine and the closing phenylalanine or tryptophan. Fields, in order: J gene, clone size, V gene, D gene, CDR3 protein. D genes are given only for firm matches. The size entry is marked missing in some rows and otherwise reads once, few, many or a size class.

J gene: TRBJ2-1
clone size: few
V gene: TRBV7-8
D gene: NA
CDR3 protein: CASSTLEVSSYNEQFF

J gene: TRBJ1-2
clone size: NA
V gene: TRBV6-2/TRBV6-3
D gene: NA
CDR3 protein: CASSYDAAGNGYTF

J gene: TRBJ1-2
clone size: NA
V gene: TRBV29-1
D gene: NA
CDR3 protein: CSYGDTSDCGYTF

J gene: TRBJ2-7
clone size: many
V gene: TRBV5-6
D gene: NA
CDR3 protein: CASSFGFREQYF

J gene: TRBJ1-2
clone size: NA
V gene: TRBV7-8
D gene: NA
CDR3 protein: CASSPQGTALNYGYTF

J gene: TRBJ2-3
clone size: NA
V gene: TRBV5-4
D gene: TRBD1
CDR3 protein: CASSASGGAGADTQYF

J gene: TRBJ2-7
clone size: few
V gene: TRBV27
D gene: TRBD2
CDR3 protein: CASSLYSGTSGSYEQYF

J gene: TRBJ2-7
clone size: many
V gene: TRBV5-1
D gene: NA
CDR3 protein: CASRPMEGSYEQYF

J gene: TRBJ1-4
clone size: few
V gene: TRBV6-6
D gene: NA
CDR3 protein: CASSYQAGSEKLFF

J gene: TRBJ2-7
clone size: many
V gene: TRBV5-5
D gene: NA
CDR3 protein: CASSPTSRRSATYEQYF

J gene: TRBJ2-1
clone size: NA
V gene: TRBV6-5
D gene: TRBD2
CDR3 protein: CASSSPGLYREQFF

J gene: TRBJ2-4
clone size: many
V gene: TRBV29-1
D gene: NA
CDR3 protein: CSVETRDKNIQYF

J gene: TRBJ1-4
clone size: few
V gene: TRBV12-3/TRBV12-4
D gene: TRBD1
CDR3 protein: CASNTDRALEKLFF

J gene: TRBJ2-1
clone size: many
V gene: TRBV7-2
D gene: TRBD2
CDR3 protein: CASSTSGNYNEQFF

J gene: TRBJ1-1
clone size: NA
V gene: TRBV12-3/TRBV12-4
D gene: NA
CDR3 protein: CAGSFQGPDTEAFF

J gene: NA
clone size: NA
V gene: TRBV2
D gene: TRBD1
CDR3 protein: CASSDRTGGRDEQYF

J gene: TRBJ2-5
clone size: NA
V gene: TRBV10-3
D gene: NA
CDR3 protein: CAISAVPASRKRGETQYF

J gene: TRBJ2-7
clone size: many
V gene: TRBV12-3/TRBV12-4
D gene: NA
CDR3 protein: CASSRLLVDPEQYF

J gene: TRBJ2-3
clone size: few
V gene: TRBV6-1
D gene: NA
CDR3 protein: CASSERTSTGGDTQYF

J gene: TRBJ2-1
clone size: NA
V gene: TRBV4-1
D gene: TRBD2
CDR3 protein: CASSPGLAGRTYNEQFF

J gene: TRBJ2-2
clone size: NA
V gene: TRBV11-2
D gene: TRBD2
CDR3 protein: CASSSSKVGLAGAQGWNTGELFF

J gene: TRBJ1-4
clone size: NA
V gene: TRBV9
D gene: NA
CDR3 protein: CASSVDGRDEKLFF

J gene: TRBJ2-1
clone size: NA
V gene: TRBV20-1
D gene: TRBD2
CDR3 protein: CSAIRLGAGGPKEQFF

J gene: TRBJ2-1
clone size: many
V gene: TRBV20-1
D gene: TRBD2
CDR3 protein: CSAPREGSYNEQFF

J gene: TRBJ1-4
clone size: NA
V gene: TRBV29-1
D gene: NA
CDR3 protein: CSVEGQEDEKLFF

J gene: NA
clone size: NA
V gene: TRBV5-4
D gene: NA
CDR3 protein: CATLRAGGYEQYF

J gene: TRBJ1-1
clone size: once
V gene: TRBV9
D gene: NA
CDR3 protein: CASSVSGGRNEAFF

J gene: TRBJ2-5
clone size: NA
V gene: TRBV5-1
D gene: NA
CDR3 protein: CASSLERPYNEQYF

J gene: TRBJ2-7
clone size: NA
V gene: TRBV5-6
D gene: NA
CDR3 protein: CASSPSVNPHYEQYF

J gene: TRBJ2-7
clone size: few
V gene: TRBV28
D gene: NA
CDR3 protein: CASSFPGRGLTYEQYF

J gene: TRBJ2-1
clone size: NA
V gene: TRBV4-1
D gene: NA
CDR3 protein: CASSQGGLWNEQFF

J gene: TRBJ2-1
clone size: few
V gene: TRBV7-2
D gene: TRBD2
CDR3 protein: CASSPRVLAGENEQFF

J gene: TRBJ1-6
clone size: NA
V gene: TRBV5-1
D gene: NA
CDR3 protein: CASSLSLAGRNSPLHF

J gene: TRBJ1-5
clone size: many
V gene: TRBV7-9
D gene: NA
CDR3 protein: CASSLGLNQPQHF

J gene: TRBJ2-4
clone size: once
V gene: TRBV5-1
D gene: NA
CDR3 protein: CASNLAGNIQYF

J gene: TRBJ2-3
clone size: few
V gene: TRBV20-1
D gene: NA
CDR3 protein: CSASQRQGRADTQYF

J gene: TRBJ2-1
clone size: NA
V gene: TRBV5-1
D gene: NA
CDR3 protein: CASSLAAGSHNEQFF

J gene: TRBJ2-5
clone size: NA
V gene: TRBV7-9
D gene: TRBD1
CDR3 protein: CVSSPGDRGRGTQYF

J gene: TRBJ2-1
clone size: NA
V gene: TRBV9
D gene: NA
CDR3 protein: CAGIAGVGASPNEQFF

J gene: TRBJ1-1
clone size: few
V gene: TRBV7-9
D gene: NA
CDR3 protein: CASSLIEPNTEAFF

J gene: TRBJ1-2
clone size: few
V gene: TRBV7-6
D gene: TRBD1
CDR3 protein: CASSSIQGAKSGYTF

J gene: TRBJ2-7
clone size: few
V gene: TRBV10-3
D gene: TRBD1
CDR3 protein: CAISTRQGNYEQYF

J gene: TRBJ2-1
clone size: few
V gene: TRBV27
D gene: NA
CDR3 protein: CASSIQYYNEQFF

J gene: TRBJ1-1
clone size: many
V gene: TRBV12-3/TRBV12-4
D gene: NA
CDR3 protein: CASRSSNTEAFF

J gene: TRBJ2-1
clone size: NA
V gene: TRBV29-1
D gene: NA
CDR3 protein: CSVGVHAREQFF

J gene: TRBJ2-1
clone size: many
V gene: TRBV5-1
D gene: NA
CDR3 protein: CASSLGNEQFF

J gene: TRBJ2-5
clone size: NA
V gene: TRBV28
D gene: NA
CDR3 protein: CASNILTEETQYF